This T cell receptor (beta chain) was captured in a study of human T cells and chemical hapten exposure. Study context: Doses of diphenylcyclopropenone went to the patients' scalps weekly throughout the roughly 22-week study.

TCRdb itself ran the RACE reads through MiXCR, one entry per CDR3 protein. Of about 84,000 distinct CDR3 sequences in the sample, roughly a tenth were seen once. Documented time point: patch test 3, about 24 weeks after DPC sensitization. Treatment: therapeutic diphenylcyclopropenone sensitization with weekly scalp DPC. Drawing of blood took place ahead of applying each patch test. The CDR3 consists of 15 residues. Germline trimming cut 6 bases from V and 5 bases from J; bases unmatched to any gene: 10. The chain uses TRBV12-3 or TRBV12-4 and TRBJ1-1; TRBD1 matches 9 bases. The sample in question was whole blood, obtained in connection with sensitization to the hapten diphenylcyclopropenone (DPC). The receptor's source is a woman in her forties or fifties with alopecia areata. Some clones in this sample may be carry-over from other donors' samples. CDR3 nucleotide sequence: TGTGCCAGCAGACCTACAGGGGGCGGAGGGACTGAAGCTTTCTTT. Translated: CASRPTGGGGTEAFF.